This T cell receptor (beta chain) emerged from a study of blood T cells in healthy people across ages. This clonotype was observed a few times. The trim removed 4 bases at V and 1 base at J, leaving 5 bases unmatched. The CDR3 has 15 residues. Germline V CDR1 and CDR2: SGHRS, YFSETQ. Primed by a sample-barcoded 5' primer and a J-beta primer mix, a second PCR proceeded for roughly 6 to 12 cycles. TCRdb reprocessed the 5' RACE reads via MiXCR and lists one record per CDR3 protein. Of roughly 1,800,000 distinct CDR3 sequences listed, approximately 50% are singletons. The chain recombines TRBV5-1 with TRBJ2-3; 8 bases align to TRBD1. Input material: blood. The receptor comes from a woman aged 40 to 55 in good health. CDR3 sequence (DNA): TGCGCCAGCAGCATCGGGGGACAGGGCACAGATACGCAGTATTTT. Translated, it gives CASSIGGQGTDTQYF.